The entry below gives a single TCR beta chain sequence along with its context. Antigen unknown. This sample is part of a study of OX40 agonist ivuxolimab in advanced cancers. General observations from the study: Clonal expansion was among the lowest in partial responders at 0.1-3.0 mg/kg, especially CD8+.

Libraries were prepared by immunoSEQ multiplex PCR; TCRdb keeps only in-frame clonotypes and omits some of them. Of about 36,000 clones listed, about nine tenths are singletons. V was trimmed by 0 bases and J by 5 bases, leaving 18 bases between them. This CDR3 comprises 16 residues. CDR1 and CDR2 (germline): SGHRS, YFSETQ. The V and J genes are TRBV5-1 and TRBJ2-7, with D tentatively TRBD1 or TRBD2 (5 bases each). The sequenced sample was CD4+ or CD8+ T cells sorted from blood, obtained in a trial of the OX40 agonist ivuxolimab. The TCR was taken from an adult with an advanced solid tumor such as melanoma, head and neck, liver or kidney cancer. CDR3 nucleotides: TGCGCCAGCAGCTTGGTGGGGGTTCAAACTTCTAACGAGCAGTACTTC. Amino acid sequence: CASSLVGVQTSNEQYF.